A single sample is the source of the 2 T cell receptor beta chains below, sequenced in a study of cytomegalovirus exposure and HLA in healthy donors. PCR amplification relied on 60 Vbeta primers (plus 13 Jbeta primers). Assay used: immunoSEQ multiplex PCR; TCRdb lists only in-frame clones, some missing. The sample comprises 45,000 to 65,000 clones, 82% of which are singletons, and approximately 2.8% rests with the top ten. The sequenced sample consisted of PBMCs. All receptors derive from a woman under 30 in good health and CMV-seronegative.

The genes are TRBV5-5 and TRBJ2-7, with 8 positions matching TRBD2. Germline V lookup: CDR1 SGHKS, CDR2 YYEKEE (reference sequence). The CDR3 extends over 17 amino acids. V lost 0 bases to trimming and J lost 2 bases; unmatched junction nucleotides: 10. The CDR3 here is CASSLEGSTSGTYEQYF. DNA for the CDR3: TGTGCCAGCAGCTTGGAGGGCTCAACTAGCGGCACCTACGAGCAGTACTTC.

With respect to this clone: Germline and junction disagree at one end, which may indicate a read error. The rearrangement joins TRBV7-9 to TRBJ1-6; D remains unclear. CDR3 length: 13 residues. Germline assignment: CDR1 SEHNR and CDR2 FQNEAQ (reference sequence). The CDR3 protein is CASSPTYSSPLHF. CDR3 nucleotides: TGTGCCAGCAGCCCTACTTATAGTTCACCCCTCCACTTT.